One sample yielded the 13 T cell receptor beta chains listed below, sequenced in a study of blood T cells in healthy people across ages. It was with a sample-barcoded 5' primer and a J-beta primer mix that a second PCR of roughly 6 to 12 cycles was run. One entry per CDR3 protein, called by TCRdb with MiXCR from the 5' RACE reads. The sample lists 950,000 to 1,200,000 distinct CDR3 sequences, roughly two fifths occurring once. Sequences were obtained from blood. These receptors were collected from a man between 18 and 29 years old in good health.

The V call is TRBV12-3 or TRBV12-4, the J call TRBJ2-3; the D is unclear. CDR3 length: 12 amino acids. The ends were cut back, 6 bases at V and 4 bases at J, with 8 bases in the middle. For the CDR3, the DNA is TGTGCCAGCAGCATCGAAGCAGATACGCAGTATTTT. Its protein product is CASSIEADTQYF.

This clonotype was found a few times. V and J are TRBV9 and TRBJ2-3, with D perhaps assigned TRBD1 or TRBD2 (5 bases each). CDR3 length equals 14 residues. Per the germline V gene, CDR1 is SGDLS and CDR2 is YYNGEE. Between the trimmed V and J ends, which lost 5 bases and 4 bases, there was a span of 14 bases. The CDR3 spells CASSSTRGPDTQYF. DNA of the CDR3: TGTGCCAGCAGTTCCACCCGGGGACCAGATACGCAGTATTTT.

The rearrangement uses TRBV3-1 and TRBJ2-3, with D hard to call. This CDR3 has 13 residues. CDR1 LGHDT and CDR2 YNNKEL come from the germline V gene (reference sequence). V was trimmed by 1 base and J by 6 bases, leaving 8 bases between them. CDR3 sequence (DNA): TGTGCCAGCAGCCAAGGGCCAAGGGATACGCAGTATTTT. It yields the protein CASSQGPRDTQYF.

The V call is TRBV4-2, the J call TRBJ2-5, with TRBD2 matching over 8 bases. The CDR3 covers 16 residues. The germline V gene encodes CDR1 LGHNA and CDR2 YNFKEQ. V trimming: 3 bases; J trimming: 5 bases; junction bases outside the gene matches: 11. DNA of the CDR3: TGTGCCAGCAGCCAGTTACCGGGACTAGTAGACGAGACCCAGTACTTC. Protein sequence: CASSQLPGLVDETQYF.

This clonotype has a handful of counts. V is TRBV12-3 or TRBV12-4 and J is TRBJ2-7, with D possibly being TRBD1 or TRBD2 (6 bases each). Trimming removed 2 bases from V and 5 bases from J, with 16 bases in between. This CDR3 region has 15 residues. The CDR3 bases are TGTGCCAGCAGTTTAATGGGGGGCGACAGGCACGAGCAGTACTTC. Translation gives CASSLMGGDRHEQYF.

This clonotype was observed a handful of times. The chain combines TRBV2 with TRBJ2-3; tentatively, D is TRBD2 (6 bases). V was trimmed by 10 bases and J by 0 bases, leaving 14 bases between them. Germline loops: CDR1 SNHLY, CDR2 FYNNEI. CDR3 length: 14 residues. The CDR3 DNA reads TGTGCCACTGGAGGGGTTCGTAGCACAGATACGCAGTATTTT. Protein product: CATGGVRSTDTQYF.

This clonotype was seen a few times. V gene TRBV12-3 or TRBV12-4 combines with J gene TRBJ1-2; 9 bases are a match to TRBD1. The CDR3 consists of 14 residues. V was pared by 8 bases and J by 6 bases, with 10 bases of the junction left unmatched. The CDR3, as DNA: TGTGCCAGCGGATACAGGGGGCAGGGCAATGGCTACACCTTC. It translates to CASGYRGQGNGYTF.

This clonotype was counted at least ten times. The CDR3 spells CSVEGDICCPLYEQYF. In nucleotides, the CDR3 is TGCAGCGTTGAAGGGGACATCTGCTGCCCCCTCTACGAGCAGTACTTC. V is TRBV29-1 and J is TRBJ2-7; possibly TRBD1 for D (6 bases). CDR1 is SQVTM and CDR2 is ANQGSEA in the germline V gene. CDR3 length: 16 amino acids. Trimming pared 1 base from V and 3 bases from J, leaving 19 bases between.

This chain links TRBV12-3 or TRBV12-4 with TRBJ2-7, with 8 bases aligning to TRBD1. CDR3 length equals 14 residues. V was clipped by 6 bases and J by 7 bases; unmatched bases: 11. The CDR3 bases are TGTGCCAGCAGGGAACAGGGGGTTATCCATGAGCAGTACTTC. Its protein product is CASREQGVIHEQYF.

This clonotype was detected once. The rearrangement links TRBV12-3 or TRBV12-4 to TRBJ1-1; D ambiguous. Trimming removed 3 bases at V and 1 base at J, with 9 bases between. The CDR3 is 14 amino acids. The CDR3, as DNA: TGTGCCAGCAGTTTTGCGGCGAAGAACACTGAAGCTTTCTTT. This translates into CASSFAAKNTEAFF.

The J gene is TRBJ1-2, the V gene TRBV20-1; perhaps TRBD1 as D (5 bases). Germline V gene lookup returns CDR1 DFQATT and CDR2 SNEGSKA (reference sequence). Trimming stripped 3 bases from V and 8 bases from J, with 10 bases between. CDR3 length equals 11 residues. CDR3 sequence: CSARGVIGYTF. The CDR3 DNA reads TGCAGTGCTAGGGGGGTTATCGGCTACACCTTC.

The J gene is TRBJ2-1, the V gene TRBV19; no firm D call. V was cut by 5 bases and J by 5 bases, with 10 bases left in between. Germline V gene lookup returns CDR1 LNHDA and CDR2 SQIVND (reference sequence). This CDR3 has 13 amino acids. CDR3 nucleotides: TGTGCCAGTAGTCCCGCCCCAGACAATGAGCAGTTCTTC. As protein: CASSPAPDNEQFF.

This chain links TRBV29-1 with TRBJ2-7, with D possibly being TRBD1 or TRBD2 (5 bases each). Germline loops: CDR1 SQVTM, CDR2 ANQGSEA. The CDR3 sequence is 12 residues long. Deletions cut 6 bases from V and 5 bases from J, with 14 bases between. This CDR3 reads CSVTGTGDEQYF. As DNA, the CDR3 is TGCAGCGTCACCGGGACCGGAGACGAGCAGTACTTC.